A single sample is the source of the 8 T cell receptor beta chains below, sequenced in a study of T cell changes during pregnancy in multiple sclerosis. Profiled with immunoSEQ multiplex PCR; TCRdb holds only in-frame clones, not every one. The table records roughly 40,000 clones, over 75% of them present only once. Sequences were derived from CD8+ T cells from peripheral blood mononuclear cells, sampled before pregnancy. The receptors come from a female donor with multiple sclerosis, enrolled in a pregnancy study.

The chain has TRBV6-4 and TRBJ2-4; tentative D call: TRBD2 (6 bases). The CDR3 contains 16 residues. V was trimmed by 1 base and J by 8 bases, leaving 18 bases between them. Germline CDR1 reads MRHNA; CDR2 reads SNTAGT. The CDR3 is CASSDFRPLGGHIQYF. CDR3 nucleotide sequence: TGTGCCAGCAGTGACTTTAGGCCCCTCGGGGGACACATTCAGTACTTC.

The rearrangement uses TRBV5-6 and TRBJ2-5, with unresolved D. The CDR3 runs to 13 residues. Trimming stripped 0 bases from V and 4 bases from J, with 7 bases between. From germline, CDR1 is SGHDT and CDR2 YYEEEE. Here the CDR3 DNA reads TGTGCCAGCAGCTTGGCCAAGCGAGAGACCCAGTACTTC. This translates into CASSLAKRETQYF.

This chain uses TRBV7-2 with TRBJ2-7; D not certain. From germline, CDR1 is SGHTA and CDR2 FQGNSA. The V and J ends lost 2 bases and 6 bases respectively, with 14 bases between them. The CDR3 consists of 14 residues. The CDR3 DNA follows: TGTGCCAGCAGCTTACCCTCGTTGGCCGCCGAGCAGTACTTC. This codes for CASSLPSLAAEQYF.

V gene TRBV27 combines with J gene TRBJ2-1; D not certain. The germline CDR1 and CDR2 sequences are MNHEY and SMNVEV (reference sequence). Trimming shortened V by 3 bases and J by 7 bases, and 13 bases separated the two germline ends. The CDR3 is 14 residues long. The CDR3 sequence: CASSFLVSGNEQFF. The CDR3 DNA is TGTGCCAGCAGTTTTCTAGTGTCTGGTAATGAGCAGTTCTTC.

This chain joins TRBV19 and TRBJ2-7; 14 positions match TRBD2. Germline loops: CDR1 LNHDA, CDR2 SQIVND (reference sequence). The CDR3 is 17 residues long. V trimming: 5 bases; J trimming: 2 bases; junction bases outside the gene matches: 8. CDR3 sequence: CASSGRLAGGRAYEQYF. The CDR3 DNA follows: TGTGCCAGTAGTGGGAGACTAGCGGGAGGGCGAGCCTACGAGCAGTACTTC.

To note about this clone: Relative to the germline gene, one junction end is altered; a read error may explain this. The gene calls are TRBV7-7 and TRBJ2-7, with D perhaps TRBD2 (6 bases). Germline CDR1 and CDR2: SSHAT and FNYEAQ (reference sequence). CDR3 size: 13 residues. This CDR3 reads CASSLVRGYEQYF. The CDR3 nucleotides read TGTGCTAGCAGCTTAGTGCGGGGCTACGAGCAGTACTTC. Full variable domain (rest looked up from reference TRBV7-7 and TRBJ2-7): GAGVSQSPRYKVTKRGQDVTLRCDPISSHATLYWYQQALGQGPEFLTYFNYEAQPDKSGLPSDRFSAERPEGSISTLTIQRTEQRDSAMYRCASSLVRGYEQYFGPGTRLTVT.

The chain carries TRBV18 and TRBJ2-7; tentative D call: TRBD1 (6 bases). V gave up 3 bases and J gave up 3 bases, with 12 bases separating them. CDR3 size: 14 residues. Germline V gives CDR1 KGHSH, CDR2 LQKENI. CDR3 sequence: CASSPGHGDYEQYF. In DNA form, the CDR3 reads TGTGCCAGCTCACCGGGACACGGGGACTACGAGCAGTACTTC.

The chain couples TRBV19 to TRBJ2-1, with D uncertain. Germline assignment: CDR1 LNHDA and CDR2 SQIVND (reference sequence). The CDR3 is made up of 15 amino acids. V shed 9 bases and J shed 4 bases, with 19 bases lying between them. In DNA, the CDR3 is TGTGCCAGCTCATTAATTGGTAACGGTTACAATGAGCAGTTCTTC. Protein sequence: CASSLIGNGYNEQFF.